The subject of this entry is one TCR beta chain. The germline V gene has CDR1 MNHEY and CDR2 SVGEGT. This CDR3 spans 14 amino acids. V shed 6 bases and J 15 bases; nucleotides not matched to a gene: 17. The sample originates from a study of blood T cell repertoires in COVID-19. Study at large: Samples of COVID-19 (acute and convalescent) were obtained from the United States, Italy and Spain.

Measured with immunoSEQ multiplex PCR; TCRdb has only the in-frame clones, and not every one. This sample has more than 100,000 clones, with roughly 78% found just once. The sequencing sample was made of peripheral blood. The TCR sequence derives from a man in his sixties with active or convalescent COVID-19. The V gene is TRBV6-2 or TRBV6-3, the J gene TRBJ2-1, with 7 bases identical to TRBD2. The CDR3: CASSVLAEEGNRFF. The CDR3 DNA follows: TGTGCCAGCAGCGTCCTAGCGGAGGAGGGGAATCGGTTCTTC.